These T cell receptor beta chains were read from a single sample in a study of blood T cell repertoires in COVID-19. Here immunoSEQ multiplex PCR was the method, and the copy in TCRdb shows in-frame clones only, minus some. The sample has about 140,000 clones, 60% to 80% seen once; the top ten hold roughly 8.6%. The specimen was peripheral blood. These receptor sequences come from a man aged 50 to 60 with active or convalescent COVID-19. Each CDR3 is given with its conserved first and last residue. A D gene is named only where the DNA matches it firmly. Clone size is shown for a subset of rows, as once, few, many or a class of expanded clone.

v_gene: TRBV27
j_gene: TRBJ2-2
d_gene: -
abundance: -
CDR3nt: TGTGCCAGCCTAGGGGGACGGCGCCACACCGGGGAGCTGTTTTTT
CDR3aa: CASLGGRRHTGELFF

v_gene: TRBV4-1
j_gene: TRBJ2-2
d_gene: -
abundance: -
CDR3nt: TGCGCCAGCAGCCAAGGTCCCGGGAGCACCGGGGAGCTGTTTTTT
CDR3aa: CASSQGPGSTGELFF

v_gene: TRBV2
j_gene: TRBJ2-7
d_gene: TRBD1
abundance: few
CDR3nt: TGTGCCAGCAGATCGGGACAGTACCTTTCGGACTACGAGCAGTACTTC
CDR3aa: CASRSGQYLSDYEQYF

v_gene: TRBV7-3
j_gene: TRBJ2-2
d_gene: TRBD1
abundance: -
CDR3nt: TGTGCCAGCACGGACAGGGCAAACACCGGGGAGCTGTTTTTT
CDR3aa: CASTDRANTGELFF

v_gene: TRBV19
j_gene: TRBJ2-1
d_gene: TRBD2
abundance: once
CDR3nt: TGTGCCAGTAGTAGCTCACTAGCGGCGGGGAATGAGCAGTTCTTC
CDR3aa: CASSSSLAAGNEQFF

v_gene: TRBV12-5
j_gene: TRBJ1-5
d_gene: -
abundance: -
CDR3nt: TGTGCTAGTGGTCTTGAGGGGGACCAGCCCCAGCATTTT
CDR3aa: CASGLEGDQPQHF

v_gene: TRBV28
j_gene: TRBJ2-7
d_gene: -
abundance: -
CDR3nt: TGTGCCAGCAGTTTAGGGCAGGGCGCCAACGAGCAGTACTTC
CDR3aa: CASSLGQGANEQYF

v_gene: TRBV4-1
j_gene: TRBJ2-7
d_gene: -
abundance: -
CDR3nt: TGCGCCAGCAGCCAAGGCCCGGGGTCAACCTACGAGCAGTACTTC
CDR3aa: CASSQGPGSTYEQYF

v_gene: TRBV5-1
j_gene: TRBJ2-7
d_gene: -
abundance: -
CDR3nt: TGCGCCAGCATGTACTCTAGCGAATCCTACGAGCAGTACTTC
CDR3aa: CASMYSSESYEQYF

v_gene: TRBV9
j_gene: TRBJ2-1
d_gene: TRBD2
abundance: -
CDR3nt: TGTGCCAGCAGCGAATCCGGGACTAGCGGATACAGTGAGCAATTCTTC
CDR3aa: CASSESGTSGYSEQFF

v_gene: TRBV28
j_gene: TRBJ2-7
d_gene: -
abundance: -
CDR3nt: TGTGCCAGCGGTAGTTTAGAGCAGTACTTC
CDR3aa: CASGSLEQYF

v_gene: TRBV7-8
j_gene: TRBJ1-3
d_gene: -
abundance: -
CDR3nt: TGTGCCAGCAGCTTAGTAGTGGGGGGGGGCACCATATATTTT
CDR3aa: CASSLVVGGGTIYF

v_gene: TRBV18
j_gene: TRBJ2-3
d_gene: TRBD1
abundance: -
CDR3nt: TGTGCCAGCTCACCCTTCGCGAGACAGGGAGTTTCCACAGATACGCAGTATTTT
CDR3aa: CASSPFARQGVSTDTQYF

v_gene: TRBV19
j_gene: TRBJ2-2
d_gene: -
abundance: -
CDR3nt: TGTGCCAGTAGCCTCACTACCTTGAACACCGGGGAGCTGTTTTTT
CDR3aa: CASSLTTLNTGELFF

v_gene: TRBV11-2
j_gene: TRBJ2-5
d_gene: -
abundance: -
CDR3nt: TGTGCCAGCAGCTTAGATCACGGCAGGCAAGAGACCCAGTACTTC
CDR3aa: CASSLDHGRQETQYF

v_gene: TRBV27
j_gene: TRBJ1-1
d_gene: -
abundance: -
CDR3nt: TGTGCCAGCAGTTTAGGGGGAGGGGCGACTGAAGCTTTCTTT
CDR3aa: CASSLGGGATEAFF

v_gene: TRBV28
j_gene: TRBJ1-2
d_gene: TRBD1
abundance: -
CDR3nt: TGTGCCAGCCGCGAGGGGGCGCTGCCCTATGGCTACACCTTC
CDR3aa: CASREGALPYGYTF

v_gene: TRBV27
j_gene: TRBJ2-7
d_gene: TRBD1
abundance: -
CDR3nt: TGTGCCAGCAGTTTATATGGCACCGGGACAGGACTTCGGGAGCAGTACTTC
CDR3aa: CASSLYGTGTGLREQYF

v_gene: TRBV5-4
j_gene: TRBJ1-1
d_gene: -
abundance: many
CDR3nt: TGTGCCAGCACCGATTCAGGTGCCCGGGGAGCTTTCTTT
CDR3aa: CASTDSGARGAFF

v_gene: TRBV3-1/TRBV3-2
j_gene: TRBJ2-1
d_gene: TRBD2
abundance: -
CDR3nt: TGTGCCAGCAGCCAAGATGCACTAGCGGGTCTTTACAATGAGCAGTTCTTC
CDR3aa: CASSQDALAGLYNEQFF

v_gene: TRBV27
j_gene: TRBJ1-2
d_gene: TRBD1
abundance: -
CDR3nt: TGTGCCAGCAGTCCAATATACACCGGGACAGGGAACTATGGCTACACCTTC
CDR3aa: CASSPIYTGTGNYGYTF

v_gene: TRBV30
j_gene: TRBJ2-5
d_gene: -
abundance: -
CDR3nt: TGTGCCTGGAGTGTACCCCCAGAAGAGACCCAGTACTTC
CDR3aa: CAWSVPPEETQYF

v_gene: TRBV19
j_gene: TRBJ1-4
d_gene: -
abundance: -
CDR3nt: TGTGCCAGTAGTATTCCAGGGACTAATGAAAAACTGTTTTTT
CDR3aa: CASSIPGTNEKLFF

v_gene: TRBV3-1/TRBV3-2
j_gene: TRBJ2-2
d_gene: TRBD1
abundance: -
CDR3nt: TGTGCCAGCAGTCACGGGCAGGGGGCGAGGGAGCTGTTTTTT
CDR3aa: CASSHGQGARELFF

v_gene: TRBV19
j_gene: TRBJ1-6
d_gene: -
abundance: -
CDR3nt: TGTGCCAGTAAGGGACAAAACTATAATTCACCCCTCCACTTT
CDR3aa: CASKGQNYNSPLHF

v_gene: TRBV5-6
j_gene: TRBJ1-4
d_gene: -
abundance: -
CDR3nt: TGTGCCAGCAGCTTGGTCGGGGGGACAACTAATGAAAAACTGTTTTTT
CDR3aa: CASSLVGGTTNEKLFF

v_gene: TRBV6-4
j_gene: TRBJ2-3
d_gene: TRBD1
abundance: -
CDR3nt: TGTGCCAGCAGCAGGACAGGGCGCACAGATACGCAGTATTTT
CDR3aa: CASSRTGRTDTQYF

v_gene: TRBV7-3
j_gene: TRBJ1-1
d_gene: -
abundance: -
CDR3nt: TGTGCCAGCAGCTTGCGGGGTGACACTGAAGCTTTCTTT
CDR3aa: CASSLRGDTEAFF

v_gene: TRBV9
j_gene: TRBJ2-1
d_gene: -
abundance: -
CDR3nt: TGTGCCAGCAGCGTAGCTCAGGGGGGAGCCTACAATGAGCAGTTCTTC
CDR3aa: CASSVAQGGAYNEQFF

v_gene: TRBV7-6
j_gene: TRBJ1-5
d_gene: -
abundance: few
CDR3nt: TGTGCCAGCAGCTTAGGGGGCAGGGGACGCAATCAGCCCCAGCATTTT
CDR3aa: CASSLGGRGRNQPQHF

v_gene: TRBV6-4
j_gene: TRBJ2-2
d_gene: -
abundance: -
CDR3nt: TGTGCCAGCAGTGGTTCGGAGGATCGGGAGCTGTTTTTT
CDR3aa: CASSGSEDRELFF

v_gene: TRBV7-3
j_gene: TRBJ2-2
d_gene: -
abundance: -
CDR3nt: TGTGCCAGCAGCTTAACCGGTAGCAGAGGCACCGGGGAGCTGTTTTTT
CDR3aa: CASSLTGSRGTGELFF

v_gene: TRBV6-5
j_gene: TRBJ2-7
d_gene: -
abundance: -
CDR3nt: TGTGCCAGCCCCTCACCGACAGGCGAGCAGTACTTC
CDR3aa: CASPSPTGEQYF

v_gene: TRBV10-3
j_gene: TRBJ2-1
d_gene: TRBD2
abundance: -
CDR3nt: TGTGCCATCAGTGAGAGAGCGGGAGGAAGCTCCTACAATGAGCAGTTCTTC
CDR3aa: CAISERAGGSSYNEQFF

v_gene: TRBV29-1
j_gene: TRBJ1-6
d_gene: TRBD1
abundance: -
CDR3nt: TGCAGCGTTGGTGACAGGGGTAATTCACCCCTCCACTTT
CDR3aa: CSVGDRGNSPLHF

v_gene: TRBV5-6
j_gene: TRBJ2-2
d_gene: TRBD2
abundance: once
CDR3nt: TGTGCCAGCAGCTTGGGAGTAGCGGGGTACACCGGGGAGCTGTTTTTT
CDR3aa: CASSLGVAGYTGELFF

v_gene: TRBV7-6
j_gene: TRBJ2-7
d_gene: -
abundance: -
CDR3nt: TGTGCCAGCAGCTTAGTTGTTAGCCCGTCCTACGAGCAGTACTTC
CDR3aa: CASSLVVSPSYEQYF

v_gene: TRBV6-6
j_gene: TRBJ1-1
d_gene: -
abundance: -
CDR3nt: TGTGCCAGCAGTCTGGAGGGCAACACTGAAGCTTTCTTT
CDR3aa: CASSLEGNTEAFF

v_gene: TRBV5-1
j_gene: TRBJ1-1
d_gene: -
abundance: -
CDR3nt: TGCGCCAGCAGCTTGCAGCAGGTGAACACTGAAGCTTTCTTT
CDR3aa: CASSLQQVNTEAFF

v_gene: TRBV2
j_gene: TRBJ1-6
d_gene: -
abundance: few
CDR3nt: TGTGCCAGCAGTCCCGGGTCTAATTCACCCCTCCACTTT
CDR3aa: CASSPGSNSPLHF

v_gene: TRBV3-1/TRBV3-2
j_gene: TRBJ1-2
d_gene: -
abundance: -
CDR3nt: TGTGCCAGCAGCCAACACTTGGACAGACCTTACTTC
CDR3aa: CASSQHLDRPYF

v_gene: TRBV7-9
j_gene: TRBJ1-3
d_gene: TRBD1
abundance: few
CDR3nt: TGTGCCAGCAGCTTAGCAGAGACAGGGAGGCTCGGAAACACCATATATTTT
CDR3aa: CASSLAETGRLGNTIYF

v_gene: TRBV3-1/TRBV3-2
j_gene: TRBJ2-7
d_gene: -
abundance: -
CDR3nt: TGTGCCAGCAGAGGAGGCGGGGAGCAGTACTTC
CDR3aa: CASRGGGEQYF